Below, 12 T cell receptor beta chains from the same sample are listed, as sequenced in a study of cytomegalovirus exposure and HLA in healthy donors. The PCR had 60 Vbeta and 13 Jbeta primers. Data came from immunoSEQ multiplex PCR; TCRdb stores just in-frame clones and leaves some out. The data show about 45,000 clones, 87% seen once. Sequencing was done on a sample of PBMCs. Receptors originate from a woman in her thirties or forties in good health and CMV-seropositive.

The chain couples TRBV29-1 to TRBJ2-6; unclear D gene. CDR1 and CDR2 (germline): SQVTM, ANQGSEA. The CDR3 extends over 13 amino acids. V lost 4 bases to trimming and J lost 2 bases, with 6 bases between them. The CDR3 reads CSVVQAGANVLTF. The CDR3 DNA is TGCAGCGTTGTGCAGGCTGGGGCCAACGTCCTGACTTTC.

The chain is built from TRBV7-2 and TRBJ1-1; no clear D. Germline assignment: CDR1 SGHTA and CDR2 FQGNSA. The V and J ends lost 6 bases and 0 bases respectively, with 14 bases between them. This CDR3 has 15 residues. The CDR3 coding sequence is TGTGCCAGCAGAGTAAATCAGAATTTGAACACTGAAGCTTTCTTT. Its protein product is CASRVNQNLNTEAFF.

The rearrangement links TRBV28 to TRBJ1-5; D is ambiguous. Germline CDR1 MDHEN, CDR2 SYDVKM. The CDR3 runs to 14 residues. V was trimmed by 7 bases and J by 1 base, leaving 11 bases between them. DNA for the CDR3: TGTGCCAGCATTTCCACCGGGAGCAATCAGCCCCAGCATTTT. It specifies CASISTGSNQPQHF.

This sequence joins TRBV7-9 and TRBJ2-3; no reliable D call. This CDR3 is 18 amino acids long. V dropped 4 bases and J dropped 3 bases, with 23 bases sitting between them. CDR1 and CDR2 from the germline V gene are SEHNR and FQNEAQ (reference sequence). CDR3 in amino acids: CASSSQPPLTGLTDTQYF. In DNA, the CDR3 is TGTGCCAGCAGCTCTCAACCCCCTCTGACCGGGTTGACAGATACGCAGTATTTT.

The CDR3 region has the DNA TGTGCCAGCAGTTTATGCGGAGCGGGGGGGTACGGAGATACGCAGTATTTT. It codes for CASSLCGAGGYGDTQYF. The chain uses TRBV28 and TRBJ2-3; 10 nucleotides align to TRBD2. The V and J ends lost 0 bases and 5 bases, in that order; junction bases with no gene match: 8. Germline CDR1 is MDHEN and CDR2 is SYDVKM. The CDR3 sequence is 17 residues long.

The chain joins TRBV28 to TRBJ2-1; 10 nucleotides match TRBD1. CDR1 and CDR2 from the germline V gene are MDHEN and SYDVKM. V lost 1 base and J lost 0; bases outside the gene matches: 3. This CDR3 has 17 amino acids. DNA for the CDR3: TGTGCCAGCAGTTTATCTGGACAGGGGGTCTCCTACAATGAGCAGTTCTTC. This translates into CASSLSGQGVSYNEQFF.

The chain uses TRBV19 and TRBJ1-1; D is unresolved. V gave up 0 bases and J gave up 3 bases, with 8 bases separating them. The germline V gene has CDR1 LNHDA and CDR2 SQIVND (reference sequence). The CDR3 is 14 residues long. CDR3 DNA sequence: TGTGCCAGTAGTATAGAGGCCAGGTACACTGAAGCTTTCTTT. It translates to CASSIEARYTEAFF.

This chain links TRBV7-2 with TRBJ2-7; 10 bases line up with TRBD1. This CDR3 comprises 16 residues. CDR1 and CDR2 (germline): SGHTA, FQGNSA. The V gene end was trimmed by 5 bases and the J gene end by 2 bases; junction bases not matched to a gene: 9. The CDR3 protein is CASSPQGTGATYEQYF. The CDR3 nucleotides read TGTGCCAGCAGCCCCCAAGGGACAGGGGCCACCTACGAGCAGTACTTC.

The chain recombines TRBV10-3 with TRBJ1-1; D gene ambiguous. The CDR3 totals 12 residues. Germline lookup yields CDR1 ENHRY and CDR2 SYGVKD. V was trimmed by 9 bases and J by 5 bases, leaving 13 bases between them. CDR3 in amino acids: CAMTSGKTEAFF. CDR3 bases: TGTGCCATGACATCCGGGAAAACTGAAGCTTTCTTT.

CDR3 amino acids: CASSLTLATSTDTQYF. Written as DNA, the CDR3 is TGCGCCAGCAGCTTGACGCTAGCAACCAGCACAGATACGCAGTATTTT. The rearrangement uses TRBV5-1 and TRBJ2-3; D possibly corresponds to TRBD2 (5 bases). Between the trimmed V and J ends, which lost 1 base and 0 bases, there was a span of 12 bases. Germline V gives CDR1 SGHRS, CDR2 YFSETQ. The length of the CDR3 is 16 residues.

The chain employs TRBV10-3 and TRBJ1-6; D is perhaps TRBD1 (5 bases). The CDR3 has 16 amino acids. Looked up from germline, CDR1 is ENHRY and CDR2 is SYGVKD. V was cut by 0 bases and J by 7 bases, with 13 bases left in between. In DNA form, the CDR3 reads TGTGCCATCAGTGAGTCAGGGGTACAGCTAAATTCACCCCTCCACTTT. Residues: CAISESGVQLNSPLHF.

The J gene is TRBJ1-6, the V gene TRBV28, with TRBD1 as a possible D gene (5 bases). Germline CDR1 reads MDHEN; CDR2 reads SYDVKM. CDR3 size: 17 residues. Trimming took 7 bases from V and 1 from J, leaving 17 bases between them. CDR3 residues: CASTTSGGWSYNSPLHF. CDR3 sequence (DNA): TGTGCCAGCACTACATCCGGGGGGTGGTCCTATAATTCACCCCTCCACTTT.